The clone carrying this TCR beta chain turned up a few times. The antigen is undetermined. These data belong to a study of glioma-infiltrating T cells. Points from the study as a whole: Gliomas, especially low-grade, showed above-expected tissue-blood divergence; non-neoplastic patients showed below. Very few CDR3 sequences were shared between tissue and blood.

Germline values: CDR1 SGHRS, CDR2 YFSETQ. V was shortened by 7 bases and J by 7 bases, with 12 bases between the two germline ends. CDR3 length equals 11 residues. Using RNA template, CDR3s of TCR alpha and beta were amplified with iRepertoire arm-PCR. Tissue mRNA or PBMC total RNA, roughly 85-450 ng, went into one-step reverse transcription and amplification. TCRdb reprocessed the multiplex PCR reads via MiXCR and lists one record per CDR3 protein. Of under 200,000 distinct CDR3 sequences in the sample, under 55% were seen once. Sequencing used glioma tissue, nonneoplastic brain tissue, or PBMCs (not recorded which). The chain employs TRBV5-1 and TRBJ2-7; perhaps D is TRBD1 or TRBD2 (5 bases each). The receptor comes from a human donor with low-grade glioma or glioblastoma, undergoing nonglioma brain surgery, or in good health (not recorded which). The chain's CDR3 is CASAQEGEQYF. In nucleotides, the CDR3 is TGCGCCAGCGCGCAAGAGGGGGAGCAGTACTTC. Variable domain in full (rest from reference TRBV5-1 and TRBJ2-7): KAGVTQTPRYLIKTRGQQVTLSCSPISGHRSVSWYQQTPGQGLQFLFEYFSETQRNKGNFPGRFSGRQFSNSRSEMNVSTLELGDSALYLCASAQEGEQYFGPGTRLTVT.